The following is a TCR beta chain sequence with its context. Its antigen is undetermined. Only in-frame clones appear in the TCRdb table, and some are missing; sequencing was by immunoSEQ multiplex PCR. The top ten clones hold approximately 1.3% of a sample with 90,000 to 130,000 clones, roughly 92% of them seen once. The sample is drawn from a study of siplizumab effects on memory and regulatory T cells. Points from the study as a whole: Alloreactive sequences tracing back to unstimulated CD4+ memory cells were significantly reduced by siplizumab.

Sequencing was performed on CD4+ T cells sorted from blood. The receptor's source is a human donor in good health.

In DNA form, the CDR3 reads TGTGCCAGTAGCCATAGGGGATTGAACACTGAAGCTTTCTTT. Residues: CASSHRGLNTEAFF. The V call is TRBV19, the J call TRBJ1-1; perhaps TRBD1 as D (5 bases). Germline CDR1 reads LNHDA; CDR2 reads SQIVND (reference sequence). This CDR3 spans 14 amino acids. V lost 6 bases and J lost 0, with 11 bases in between.